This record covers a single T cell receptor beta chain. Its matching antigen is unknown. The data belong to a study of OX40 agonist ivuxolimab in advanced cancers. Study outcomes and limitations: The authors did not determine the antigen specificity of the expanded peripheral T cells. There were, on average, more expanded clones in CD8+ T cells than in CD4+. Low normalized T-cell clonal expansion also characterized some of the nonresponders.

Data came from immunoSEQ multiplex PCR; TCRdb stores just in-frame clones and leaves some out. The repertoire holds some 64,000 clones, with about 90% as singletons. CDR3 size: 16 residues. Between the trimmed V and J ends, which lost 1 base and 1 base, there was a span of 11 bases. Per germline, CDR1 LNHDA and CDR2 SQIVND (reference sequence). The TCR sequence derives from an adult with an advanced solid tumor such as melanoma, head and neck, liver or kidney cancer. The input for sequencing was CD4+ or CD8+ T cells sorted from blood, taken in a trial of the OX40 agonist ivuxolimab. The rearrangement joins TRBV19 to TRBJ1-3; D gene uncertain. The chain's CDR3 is CASSIGRALSGNTIYF. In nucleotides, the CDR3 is TGTGCCAGTAGTATAGGTCGTGCTCTTTCTGGAAACACCATATATTTT.